Included here is one T cell receptor (beta chain) sequence, with context. This entry is derived from a study of cytomegalovirus exposure and HLA in healthy donors. From the roughly 120-subject validation cohort, which was separate from the roughly 670-subject first cohort, the donors were drawn. The junction had 5 bases not matched to a gene; V was cut back by 5 bases and J by 2 bases. The CDR3 sequence is 15 residues long. The germline V gene encodes CDR1 LNHDA and CDR2 SQIVND (reference sequence). Some clones are missing from TCRdb's copy, which holds only in-frame ones; the method was immunoSEQ multiplex PCR. The table records 100,000 to 150,000 clones, about 90% of them present only once.

Material for sequencing was PBMCs. The receptor was isolated from a young woman in good health and CMV-seronegative. This chain links TRBV19 with TRBJ1-3; 8 bases are shared with TRBD1. CDR3 residues: CASSPWTGPGNTIYF. The DNA for the CDR3 is TGTGCCAGTAGTCCCTGGACAGGGCCTGGAAACACCATATATTTT.